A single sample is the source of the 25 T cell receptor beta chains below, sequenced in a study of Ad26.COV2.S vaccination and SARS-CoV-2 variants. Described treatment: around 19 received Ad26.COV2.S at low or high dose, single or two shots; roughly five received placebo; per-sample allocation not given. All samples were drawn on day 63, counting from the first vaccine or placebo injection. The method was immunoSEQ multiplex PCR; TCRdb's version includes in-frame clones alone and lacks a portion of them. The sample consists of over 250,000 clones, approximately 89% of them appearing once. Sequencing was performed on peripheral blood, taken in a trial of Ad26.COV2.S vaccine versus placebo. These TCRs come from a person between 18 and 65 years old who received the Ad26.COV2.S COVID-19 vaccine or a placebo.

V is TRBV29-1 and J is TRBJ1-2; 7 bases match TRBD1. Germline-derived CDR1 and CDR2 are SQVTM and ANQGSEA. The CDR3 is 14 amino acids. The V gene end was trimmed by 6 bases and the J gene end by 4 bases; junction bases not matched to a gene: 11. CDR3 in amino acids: CSVYRTGNLYGYTF. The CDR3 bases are TGCAGCGTCTACAGGACAGGCAACCTCTATGGCTACACCTTC.

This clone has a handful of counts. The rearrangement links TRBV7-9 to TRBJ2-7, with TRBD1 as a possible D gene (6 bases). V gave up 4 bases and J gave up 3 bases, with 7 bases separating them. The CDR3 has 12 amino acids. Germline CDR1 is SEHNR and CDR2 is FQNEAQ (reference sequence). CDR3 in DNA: TGTGCCAGCAGCTCGACAGGCTACGAGCAGTACTTC. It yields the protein CASSSTGYEQYF.

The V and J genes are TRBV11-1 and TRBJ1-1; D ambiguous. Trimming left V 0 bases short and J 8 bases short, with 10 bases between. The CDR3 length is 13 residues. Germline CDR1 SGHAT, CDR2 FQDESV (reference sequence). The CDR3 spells CASSLARPGEAFF. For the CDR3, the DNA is TGTGCCAGCAGCTTAGCGCGGCCCGGGGAAGCTTTCTTT.

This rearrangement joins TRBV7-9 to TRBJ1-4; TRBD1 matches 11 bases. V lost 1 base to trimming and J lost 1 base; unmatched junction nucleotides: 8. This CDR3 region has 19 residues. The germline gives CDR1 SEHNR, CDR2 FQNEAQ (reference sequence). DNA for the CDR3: TGTGCCAGCAGCTTAGTGTGGACAGGGGGCGCCGGAACTAATGAAAAACTGTTTTTT. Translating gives CASSLVWTGGAGTNEKLFF.

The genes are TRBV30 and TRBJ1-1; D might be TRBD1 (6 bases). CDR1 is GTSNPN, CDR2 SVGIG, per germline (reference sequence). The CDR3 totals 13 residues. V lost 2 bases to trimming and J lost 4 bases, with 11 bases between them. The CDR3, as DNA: TGTGCCTGGAGTATCGGAGGGGGCACTGAAGCTTTCTTT. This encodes CAWSIGGGTEAFF.

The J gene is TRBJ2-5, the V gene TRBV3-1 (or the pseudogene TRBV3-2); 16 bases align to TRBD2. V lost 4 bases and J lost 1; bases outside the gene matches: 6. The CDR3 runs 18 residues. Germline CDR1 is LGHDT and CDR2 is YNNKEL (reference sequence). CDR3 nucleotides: TGTGCCAGCAGCCTCGGGACTAGCGGGGGGGCGGTCCAAGAGACCCAGTACTTC. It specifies CASSLGTSGGAVQETQYF.

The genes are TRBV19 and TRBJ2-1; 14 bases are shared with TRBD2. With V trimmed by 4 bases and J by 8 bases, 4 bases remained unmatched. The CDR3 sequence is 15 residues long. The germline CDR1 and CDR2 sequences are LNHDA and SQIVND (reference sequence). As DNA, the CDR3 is TGTGCCAGTAGTACGGGACTAGCGGGAGTGGATGAGCAGTTCTTC. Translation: CASSTGLAGVDEQFF.

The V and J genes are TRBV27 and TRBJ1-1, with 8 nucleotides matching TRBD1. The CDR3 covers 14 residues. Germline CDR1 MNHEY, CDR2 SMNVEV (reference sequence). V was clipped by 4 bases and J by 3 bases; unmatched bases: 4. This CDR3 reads CASSSTGGYTEAFF. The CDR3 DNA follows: TGTGCCAGCAGTTCCACAGGGGGATACACTGAAGCTTTCTTT.

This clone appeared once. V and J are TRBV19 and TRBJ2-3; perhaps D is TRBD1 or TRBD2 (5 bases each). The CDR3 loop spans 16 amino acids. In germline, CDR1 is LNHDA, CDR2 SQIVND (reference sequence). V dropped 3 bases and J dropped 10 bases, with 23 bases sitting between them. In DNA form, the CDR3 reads TGTGCCAGTAGTATCCGAACCCCGGGACCCCTTTCGCCGCAGTATTTT. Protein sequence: CASSIRTPGPLSPQYF.

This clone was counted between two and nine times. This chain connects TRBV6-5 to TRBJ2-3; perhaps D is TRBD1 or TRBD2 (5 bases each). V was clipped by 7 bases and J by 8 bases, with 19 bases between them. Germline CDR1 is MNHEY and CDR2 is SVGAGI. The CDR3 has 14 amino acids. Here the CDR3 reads CASTVGLAFGTQYF. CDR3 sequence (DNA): TGTGCCAGCACGGTGGGGCTAGCATTCGGTACGCAGTATTTT.

CDR3 residues: CAWTRDRDGYTF. CDR3 nucleotides: TGTGCCTGGACCCGGGACAGGGATGGCTACACCTTC. This rearrangement joins TRBV30 to TRBJ1-2, with 9 bases matching TRBD1. From germline, CDR1 is GTSNPN and CDR2 SVGIG (reference sequence). Germline trimming cut 4 bases from V and 6 bases from J; bases unmatched to any gene: 3. This CDR3 spans 12 amino acids.

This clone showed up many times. The CDR3 nucleotides are TGTGCCAGCAGTGACGCCCCACAGATGAACACTGAAGCTTTCTTT. This encodes CASSDAPQMNTEAFF. J is TRBJ1-1 and V is TRBV6-1, with D uncertain. This CDR3 has 15 residues. With 3 bases removed from V and 0 bases from J, the gap between germline ends came to 11 bases. Germline loops: CDR1 MNHNS, CDR2 SASEGT.

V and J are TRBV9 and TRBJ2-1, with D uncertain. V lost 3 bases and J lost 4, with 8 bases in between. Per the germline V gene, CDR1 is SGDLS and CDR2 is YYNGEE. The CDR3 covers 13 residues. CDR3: CASSATLYNEQFF. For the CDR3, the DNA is TGTGCCAGCAGCGCGACCCTATACAATGAGCAGTTCTTC.

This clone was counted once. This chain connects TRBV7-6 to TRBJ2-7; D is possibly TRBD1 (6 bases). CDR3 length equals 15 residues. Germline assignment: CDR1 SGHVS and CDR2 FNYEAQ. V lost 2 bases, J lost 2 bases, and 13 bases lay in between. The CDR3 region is CASSLSNRVPYEQYF. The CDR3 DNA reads TGTGCCAGCAGCTTATCTAACAGGGTCCCCTACGAGCAGTACTTC.

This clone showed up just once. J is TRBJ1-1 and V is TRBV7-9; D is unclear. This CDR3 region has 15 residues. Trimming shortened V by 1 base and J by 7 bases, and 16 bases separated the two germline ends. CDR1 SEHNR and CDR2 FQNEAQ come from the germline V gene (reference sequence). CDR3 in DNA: TGTGCCAGCAGCTTAGTTTATGGTAGTAAACTTGAAGCTTTCTTT. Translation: CASSLVYGSKLEAFF.

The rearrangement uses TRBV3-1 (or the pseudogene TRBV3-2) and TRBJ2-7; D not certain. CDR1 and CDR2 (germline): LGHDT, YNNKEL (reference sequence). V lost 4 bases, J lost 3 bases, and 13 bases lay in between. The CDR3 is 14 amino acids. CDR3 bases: TGTGCCAGCAGCCGACAAGATAGAGGCTACGAGCAGTACTTC. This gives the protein CASSRQDRGYEQYF.

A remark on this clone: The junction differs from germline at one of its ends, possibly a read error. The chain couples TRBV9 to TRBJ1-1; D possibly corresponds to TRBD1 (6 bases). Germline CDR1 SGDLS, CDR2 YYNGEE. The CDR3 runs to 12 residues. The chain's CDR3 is CASSVGGADAFF. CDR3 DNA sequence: TGTGCCAGCAGCGTAGGGGGGGCTGATGCTTTCTTT.

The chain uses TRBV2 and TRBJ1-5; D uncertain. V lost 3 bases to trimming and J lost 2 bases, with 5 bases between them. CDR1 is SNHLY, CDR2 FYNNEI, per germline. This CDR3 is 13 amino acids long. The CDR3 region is CASSDIRNQPQHF. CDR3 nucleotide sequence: TGTGCCAGCAGTGACATCCGCAATCAGCCCCAGCATTTT.

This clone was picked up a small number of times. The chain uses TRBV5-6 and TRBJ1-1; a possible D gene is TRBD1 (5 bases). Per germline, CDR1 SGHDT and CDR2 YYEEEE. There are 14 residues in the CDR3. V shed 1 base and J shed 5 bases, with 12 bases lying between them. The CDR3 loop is CASSLLLGGTEAFF. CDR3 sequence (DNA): TGTGCCAGCAGCTTGTTATTGGGGGGAACTGAAGCTTTCTTT.

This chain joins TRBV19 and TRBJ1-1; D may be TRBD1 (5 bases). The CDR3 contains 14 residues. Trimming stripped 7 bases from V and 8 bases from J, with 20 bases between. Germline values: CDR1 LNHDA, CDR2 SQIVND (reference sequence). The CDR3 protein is CASINQGRVIEAFF. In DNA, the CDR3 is TGTGCCAGTATTAATCAGGGACGGGTCATCGAAGCTTTCTTT.

CDR3 sequence (DNA): TGTGCCAGCAGCTTATATCCAGCGGGACGGGATGAGCAGTTCTTC. Translating gives CASSLYPAGRDEQFF. This chain links TRBV11-3 with TRBJ2-1, with 7 bases matching TRBD2. The V and J ends lost 2 bases and 8 bases, in that order; junction bases with no gene match: 9. CDR3 size: 15 residues. CDR1 and CDR2 from the germline V gene are SGHNT and YENEEA.

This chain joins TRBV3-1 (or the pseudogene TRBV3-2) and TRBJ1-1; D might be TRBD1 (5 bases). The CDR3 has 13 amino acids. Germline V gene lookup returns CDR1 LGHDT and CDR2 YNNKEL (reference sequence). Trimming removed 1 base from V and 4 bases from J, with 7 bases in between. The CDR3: CASSQGRVTEAFF. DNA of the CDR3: TGTGCCAGCAGCCAAGGCAGGGTCACTGAAGCTTTCTTT.

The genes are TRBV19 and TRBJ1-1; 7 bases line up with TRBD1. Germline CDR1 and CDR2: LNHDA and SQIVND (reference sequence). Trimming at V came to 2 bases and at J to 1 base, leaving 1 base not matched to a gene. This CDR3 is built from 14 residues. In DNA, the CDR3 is TGTGCCAGTAGTATATACAGGGGGAACACTGAAGCTTTCTTT. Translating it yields CASSIYRGNTEAFF.

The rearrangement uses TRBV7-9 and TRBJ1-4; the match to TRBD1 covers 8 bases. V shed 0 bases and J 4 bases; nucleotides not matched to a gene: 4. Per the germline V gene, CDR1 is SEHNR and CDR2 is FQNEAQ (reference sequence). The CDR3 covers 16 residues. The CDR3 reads CASSLARDRRNEKLFF. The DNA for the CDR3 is TGTGCCAGCAGCTTAGCCCGGGACAGGCGTAATGAAAAACTGTTTTTT.

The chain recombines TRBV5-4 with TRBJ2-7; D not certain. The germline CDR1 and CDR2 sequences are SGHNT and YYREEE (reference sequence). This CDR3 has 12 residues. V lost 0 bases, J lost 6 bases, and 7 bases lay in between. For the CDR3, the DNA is TGTGCCAGCAGCTTGGACAGTCCCGAGCAGTACTTC. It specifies CASSLDSPEQYF.